One and the same sample provided the 10 T cell receptor beta chains below, sequenced in a study of T cell responses to AZD1222 COVID-19 vaccine. The assay was immunoSEQ multiplex PCR, and TCRdb's table has in-frame clones only and misses some. The data hold some 110,000 clones, with about 91% observed a single time. Sequencing used peripheral blood, obtained on day 0 of AZD1222 vaccination. The receptors originated from an adult in good health.

The chain has TRBV10-3 and TRBJ2-7; TRBD2 might be the D (6 bases). Germline CDR1 is ENHRY and CDR2 is SYGVKD. The CDR3 runs 17 residues. The germline V and J ends were trimmed by 10 bases and 5 bases, with 30 bases remaining between them. CDR3 coding DNA: TGTGCCACAAAAGCGATTACAGTACCCGGGGGACGAGACGAGCAGTACTTC. It yields the protein CATKAITVPGGRDEQYF.

The J gene is TRBJ1-1, the V gene TRBV3-1 (or the pseudogene TRBV3-2); possible D gene TRBD1, 6 bases. The V end lost 1 base, the J end lost 4 bases, and 13 bases lay between the germline ends. The germline gives CDR1 LGHDT, CDR2 YNNKEL (reference sequence). This CDR3 has 15 residues. CDR3 sequence: CASSQGTVWGTEAFF. CDR3 sequence (DNA): TGTGCCAGCAGCCAAGGGACAGTTTGGGGCACTGAAGCTTTCTTT.

The chain uses TRBV7-3 and TRBJ2-1; no firm D call. This CDR3 contains 14 residues. The germline gives CDR1 SGHTA, CDR2 FQGTGA. V lost 1 base, J lost 7 bases, and 11 bases lay in between. The CDR3, as DNA: TGTGCCAGCAGCTTAAATTATGACGGGAATGAGCAGTTCTTC. It translates to CASSLNYDGNEQFF.

This clone was recorded only once. The V call is TRBV5-1, the J call TRBJ1-1; 7 bases are a match to TRBD1. CDR3 length equals 14 residues. The germline CDR1 and CDR2 sequences are SGHRS and YFSETQ. Trimming took 4 bases from V and 0 from J; bases not matched to a gene: 3. The CDR3 nucleotides read TGCGCCAGCAGCCCCGGACAGGTGAACACTGAAGCTTTCTTT. As protein: CASSPGQVNTEAFF.

This clone was observed once. The chain combines TRBV2 with TRBJ2-5, with D possibly TRBD1 on 5 matching bases. CDR1 is SNHLY, CDR2 FYNNEI, per germline. Trimming removed 4 bases from V and 2 bases from J, with 8 bases in between. The CDR3 spans 13 residues. The chain's CDR3 is CASSAAGQETQYF. The DNA of the CDR3 is TGTGCCAGCAGTGCCGCAGGGCAAGAGACCCAGTACTTC. The full variable domain, in which reference TRBV2 and TRBJ2-5 provide the parts outside the CDR3, is EPEVTQTPSHQVTQMGQEVILRCVPISNHLYFYWYRQILGQKVEFLVSFYNNEISEKSEIFDDQFSVERPDGSNFTLKIRSTKLEDSAMYFCASSAAGQETQYFGPGTRLLVL.

The rearrangement joins TRBV7-2 to TRBJ2-1; 9 bases align to TRBD2. Germline CDR1 reads SGHTA; CDR2 reads FQGNSA. The junction had 5 bases not matched to a gene; V was cut back by 1 base and J by 7 bases. The CDR3 length is 15 residues. The chain's CDR3 is CASSLGGGRGNEQFF. CDR3 DNA: TGTGCCAGCAGCTTAGGGGGCGGGAGGGGAAATGAGCAGTTCTTC.

J is TRBJ1-5 and V is TRBV19; D unresolved. V lost 1 base and J lost 4, with 8 bases in between. There are 14 residues in the CDR3. The germline gives CDR1 LNHDA, CDR2 SQIVND (reference sequence). CDR3: CASSIVVGNQPQHF. In nucleotides, the CDR3 is TGTGCCAGTAGTATAGTAGTCGGGAATCAGCCCCAGCATTTT.

The gene calls are TRBV19 and TRBJ1-1; D is unclear. The germline V and J ends were trimmed by 7 bases and 10 bases, with 19 bases remaining between them. Per the germline V gene, CDR1 is LNHDA and CDR2 is SQIVND (reference sequence). The CDR3 covers 13 residues. Here the CDR3 reads CASKLSEQFGAFF. CDR3 sequence (DNA): TGTGCCAGTAAACTATCGGAGCAGTTCGGAGCTTTCTTT. The full variable domain, its missing parts supplied by reference TRBV19 and TRBJ1-1, is DGGITQSPKYLFRKEGQNVTLSCEQNLNHDAMYWYRQDPGQGLRLIYYSQIVNDFQKGDIAEGYSVSREKKESFPLTVTSAQKNPTAFYLCASKLSEQFGAFFGQGTRLTVV.

The chain uses TRBV7-6 and TRBJ1-6; D is unclear. The CDR3 totals 16 residues. Germline-derived CDR1 and CDR2 are SGHVS and FNYEAQ. V lost 5 bases and J lost 5, with 16 bases in between. The chain's CDR3 is CASSRWGGSDNSPLHF. The CDR3 bases are TGTGCCAGCAGCAGGTGGGGAGGGTCGGATAATTCACCCCTCCACTTT.

The chain combines TRBV6-2 or TRBV6-3 with TRBJ1-1, with D possibly matching TRBD1 (6 bases). Germline lookup yields CDR1 MNHEY and CDR2 SVGEGT. CDR3 length: 15 amino acids. V lost 0 bases to trimming and J lost 3 bases, with 11 bases between them. Here the CDR3 DNA reads TGTGCCAGCAGTTACTCAGCCCAGGGGTACACTGAAGCTTTCTTT. It is translated as CASSYSAQGYTEAFF.